Presented here are 3 T cell receptor beta chains from one specimen sequenced in a study of blood T cell repertoires in COVID-19. The table came from immunoSEQ multiplex PCR; TCRdb's copy has only in-frame clones and leaves some out. The top ten hold approximately 2.8% of the sample, which has roughly 240,000 clones, about 91% seen once. The sequencing sample was made of PBMCs or T cells enriched from blood (not recorded which). These receptors were collected from a woman under 40 with acute COVID-19.

The rearrangement joins TRBV2 to TRBJ1-2; D gene ambiguous. The CDR3 is 14 amino acids. The V gene's germline CDR1 is SNHLY and CDR2 FYNNEI. With 5 bases removed from V and 0 bases from J, the gap between germline ends came to 10 bases. CDR3 sequence reads: CASSINRANYGYTF. CDR3 DNA sequence: TGTGCCAGCAGTATAAACAGAGCTAACTATGGCTACACCTTC.

This chain joins TRBV19 and TRBJ1-1, with D tentatively TRBD1 (6 bases). This CDR3 contains 15 residues. The germline V gene has CDR1 LNHDA and CDR2 SQIVND (reference sequence). Trimming cost V 6 bases and J 2 bases, with 16 bases left between them. CDR3 in amino acids: CASSNRDFENTEAFF. CDR3 nucleotide sequence: TGTGCCAGTAGCAACAGGGATTTCGAAAACACTGAAGCTTTCTTT.

As DNA, the CDR3 is TGTGCCAGCATATTTGTACAGGGGGCGTCAGCTTTCTTT. It translates to CASIFVQGASAFF. J is TRBJ1-1 and V is TRBV6-5, with 9 bases lining up with TRBD1. In germline, CDR1 is MNHEY, CDR2 SVGAGI. The CDR3 runs 13 residues. V trimming: 7 bases; J trimming: 10 bases; junction bases outside the gene matches: 10.